The 17 T cell receptor beta chains in this list originate from one sample, sequenced in a study of breast tumors, draining lymph nodes, adjacent tissues. TCRdb re-called the multiplex PCR reads with MiXCR, one entry per CDR3 protein. The profile shows approximately 280,000 distinct CDR3 sequences, 30% of them singletons. The lymph nodes were axillary draining lymph nodes from breast cancer patients. The sequencing sample was made of axillary lymph node tissue. The receptors were sampled from a female donor with breast cancer. Some clones in this sample may be carry-over from other donors' samples.

The gene calls are TRBV2 and TRBJ2-1; a possible D gene is TRBD2 (5 bases). The CDR3 sequence is 13 residues long. Germline CDR1 reads SNHLY; CDR2 reads FYNNEI. V was cut by 6 bases and J by 2 bases, with 8 bases left in between. The DNA for the CDR3 is TGTGCCAGCAGGTCGGAGGCCTACAATGAGCAGTTCTTC. It is translated as CASRSEAYNEQFF.

This clonotype occurred many times. V and J are TRBV12-3 or TRBV12-4 and TRBJ2-7; 14 nucleotides match TRBD2. The CDR3 is 15 amino acids. The V gene end was trimmed by 6 bases and the J gene end by 5 bases; junction bases not matched to a gene: 6. CDR3 loop: CASSQGTSGSHEQYF. Here the CDR3 DNA reads TGTGCCAGCAGCCAAGGGACTAGCGGGAGTCACGAGCAGTACTTC.

This clonotype was seen at least ten times. The V call is TRBV29-1, the J call TRBJ2-7; no firm D call. Trimming took 3 bases from V and 3 from J, leaving 15 bases between them. This CDR3 is 14 amino acids long. Per germline, CDR1 SQVTM and CDR2 ANQGSEA. The CDR3: CSVDLGYGYYEQYF. CDR3 sequence (DNA): TGCAGCGTTGATTTAGGGTATGGTTACTACGAGCAGTACTTC.

This clonotype was seen at least ten times. J is TRBJ2-7 and V is TRBV12-5; weak D call: TRBD1 (6 bases). The CDR3 length is 16 residues. The V gene lost 5 bases and the J gene lost 4 bases, with 21 bases spanning the gap. Germline CDR1 LGHNT, CDR2 FRNRAP. CDR3 sequence reads: CASGPGRDGTTYEQYF. The CDR3 DNA is TGTGCTAGTGGTCCAGGAAGGGACGGGACAACGTACGAGCAGTACTTC.

This clonotype was seen ten or more times. This chain uses TRBV15 with TRBJ1-6, with D possibly TRBD1 on 5 matching bases. The CDR3 totals 15 residues. Germline V CDR1 and CDR2: LNHNV, YYDKDF (reference sequence). Deletions cut 0 bases from V and 6 bases from J, with 9 bases between. Written as DNA, the CDR3 is TGTGCCACCAGCAGAGATCGGGGCAGTAATTCACCCCTCCACTTT. Encoded protein: CATSRDRGSNSPLHF. Filled out from reference TRBV15 and TRBJ1-6, the complete variable domain reads DAMVIQNPRYQVTQFGKPVTLSCSQTLNHNVMYWYQQKSSQAPKLLFHYYDKDFNNEADTPDNFQSRRPNTSFCFLDIRSPGLGDTAMYLCATSRDRGSNSPLHFGNGTRLTVT.

This clonotype was seen at least ten times. The chain links TRBV10-2 to TRBJ1-1, with 7 bases identical to TRBD1. From germline, CDR1 is WSHSY and CDR2 SAAADI. The CDR3 loop spans 14 amino acids. Trimming cost V 8 bases and J 0 bases; bases outside gene matches: 6. The CDR3 DNA is TGCGCCAGCGGCCGGGGACAGATGAACACTGAAGCTTTCTTT. The encoded protein is CASGRGQMNTEAFF.

This clonotype appeared many times. The chain has TRBV13 and TRBJ2-7, with unresolved D. Trimming stripped 0 bases from V and 3 bases from J, with 12 bases between. CDR3 length: 15 residues. CDR1 is PRHDT and CDR2 is FYEKMQ in the germline V gene (reference sequence). Here the CDR3 reads CASSLGLNPLYEQYF. The CDR3 bases are TGTGCCAGCAGCTTAGGCCTAAACCCCCTCTACGAGCAGTACTTC.

This clonotype was picked up many times. The V gene is TRBV5-6, the J gene TRBJ1-3; no reliable D call. Trimming pared 2 bases from V and 0 bases from J, leaving 0 bases between. The CDR3 runs 12 residues. The germline V gene encodes CDR1 SGHDT and CDR2 YYEEEE. The CDR3 region is CASSFSGNTIYF. The CDR3 DNA reads as TGTGCCAGCAGCTTCTCTGGAAACACCATATATTTT.

About this clonotype itself: The conserved phenylalanine or tryptophan normally closing the CDR3 is absent here, so this likely arose from a read error. The V and J genes are TRBV12-3 or TRBV12-4 and TRBJ2-1; D is uncertain. Trimming took 2 bases from V and 1 from J, leaving 9 bases between them. There are 15 residues in the CDR3. CDR3 region: CASSLKSRSYNEQFL. The CDR3 DNA sequence: TGTGCCAGCAGTTTAAAAAGCCGATCCTACAATGAGCAGTTCCTC.

V usage is TRBV11-3 and J usage is TRBJ2-3; 13 nucleotides match TRBD2. V lost 1 base, J lost 13 bases, and 5 bases stayed unmatched. CDR1 and CDR2 (germline): SGHNT, YENEEA. The CDR3 is 14 amino acids. The CDR3 DNA sequence: TGTGCCAGCAGCTTAGGGACTAGCGGGAGCGCTGAGTATTTT. Translating gives CASSLGTSGSAEYF. The full variable domain, rest sourced from reference TRBV11-3 and TRBJ2-3, is EAGVVQSPRYKIIEKKQPVAFWCNPISGHNTLYWYLQNLGQGPELLIRYENEEAVDDSQLPKDRFSAERLKGVDSTLKIQPAELGDSAVYLCASSLGTSGSAEYFGPGTRLTVL.

This clonotype was observed at least ten times. The chain links TRBV19 to TRBJ2-3; weak D call: TRBD2 (6 bases). Germline V gene sequence: CDR1 LNHDA, CDR2 SQIVND (reference sequence). Trimming shortened V by 2 bases and J by 5 bases, and 11 bases separated the two germline ends. The CDR3 contains 14 residues. The CDR3 nucleotides read TGTGCCAGTAGTATAACGGGAGTCAGAGATACGCAGTATTTT. Its protein product is CASSITGVRDTQYF.

This clonotype was seen many times. The chain combines TRBV20-1 with TRBJ2-1; 7 positions match TRBD2. V dropped 4 bases and J dropped 0; count of bases not matched to a gene: 3. The CDR3 loop spans 14 amino acids. The germline CDR1 and CDR2 sequences are DFQATT and SNEGSKA (reference sequence). CDR3 sequence reads: CSATGRTSYNEQFF. DNA of the CDR3: TGCAGTGCTACCGGGAGGACCTCCTACAATGAGCAGTTCTTC.

This clonotype has more than one count but fewer than ten. V usage is TRBV6-2 or TRBV6-3 and J usage is TRBJ2-3; 8 bases are shared with TRBD2. CDR3 length equals 17 residues. Germline-derived CDR1 and CDR2 are MNHEY and SVGEGT. The junction had 17 bases not matched to a gene; V was cut back by 2 bases and J by 10 bases. The CDR3 nucleotides are TGTGCCAGCAGTTACGGCCCTCCCGGGAACGGGGGGGATGCGCAGTATTTT. Protein: CASSYGPPGNGGDAQYF.

This clonotype has a handful of counts. Since a much larger clone is just one base distant, this may be a read error. The rearrangement uses TRBV7-9 and TRBJ2-7; TRBD2 agrees at 14 bases. Germline V gene lookup returns CDR1 SEHNR and CDR2 FQNEAQ (reference sequence). Trimming cost V 0 bases and J 2 bases; bases outside gene matches: 9. The CDR3 covers 19 residues. CDR3 sequence reads: CASSLATSGRADSPYEQYF. CDR3 in DNA: TGTGCCAGCAGCTTAGCGACTAGCGGGAGGGCCGATAGCCCCTACGAGCAGTACTTC. Together with reference TRBV7-9 and TRBJ2-7, the CDR3 gives the full variable domain: DTGVSQNPRHKITKRGQNVTFRCDPISEHNRLYWYRQTLGQGPEFLTYFQNEAQLEKSRLLSDRFSAERPKGSFSTLEIQRTEQGDSAMYLCASSLATSGRADSPYEQYFGPGTRLTVT.

The chain recombines TRBV27 with TRBJ2-7; 9 nucleotides align to TRBD2. The CDR3 loop spans 13 amino acids. The junction had 1 base not matched to a gene; V was cut back by 6 bases and J by 1 base. Germline lookup yields CDR1 MNHEY and CDR2 SMNVEV (reference sequence). The CDR3 protein is CASRAGGSYEQYV. DNA of the CDR3: TGTGCCAGCAGAGCGGGGGGATCCTACGAGCAGTACGTC.

CDR3 nucleotide sequence: TGCAGCTCATCCGGGGGTTATTCACCCCTCCACTTT. It codes for CSSSGGYSPLHF. V is TRBV29-1 and J is TRBJ1-6; maybe TRBD1 (5 bases). Germline CDR1 SQVTM, CDR2 ANQGSEA. The CDR3 totals 12 residues. V was cut by 8 bases and J by 8 bases, with 13 bases left in between.

This sequence joins TRBV15 and TRBJ1-5; D not resolved. V lost 4 bases, J lost 6 bases, and 16 bases lay in between. The CDR3 totals 15 residues. Germline CDR1 LNHNV, CDR2 YYDKDF (reference sequence). In DNA, the CDR3 is TGTGCCACCAGCAAGGGAGGAGGAGAGGTTCAGCCCCAGCATTTT. It specifies CATSKGGGEVQPQHF. Full variable domain (outside the CDR3, taken from reference TRBV15 and TRBJ1-5): DAMVIQNPRYQVTQFGKPVTLSCSQTLNHNVMYWYQQKSSQAPKLLFHYYDKDFNNEADTPDNFQSRRPNTSFCFLDIRSPGLGDTAMYLCATSKGGGEVQPQHFGDGTRLSIL.